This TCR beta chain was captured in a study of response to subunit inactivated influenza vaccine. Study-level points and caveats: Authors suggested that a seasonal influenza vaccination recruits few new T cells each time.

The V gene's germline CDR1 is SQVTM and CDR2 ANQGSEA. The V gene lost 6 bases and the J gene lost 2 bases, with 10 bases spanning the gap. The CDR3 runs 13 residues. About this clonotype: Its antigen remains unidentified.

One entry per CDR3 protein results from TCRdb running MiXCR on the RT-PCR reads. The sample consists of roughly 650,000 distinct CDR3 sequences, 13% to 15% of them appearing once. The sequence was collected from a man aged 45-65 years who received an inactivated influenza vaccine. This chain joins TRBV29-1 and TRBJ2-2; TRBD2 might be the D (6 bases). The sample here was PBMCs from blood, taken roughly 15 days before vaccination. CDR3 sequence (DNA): TGCAGCGTGGAGGGTGGAAACACCGGGGAGCTGTTTTTT. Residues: CSVEGGNTGELFF.